This entry is about one T cell receptor (beta chain). The entry originates in a study of T cell changes during pregnancy in multiple sclerosis. Measured with immunoSEQ multiplex PCR; TCRdb has only the in-frame clones, and not every one. The sample lists 45,000 to 60,000 clones, about 91% occurring once. Trimming removed 7 bases at V and 3 bases at J, with 11 bases between. This CDR3 spans 13 amino acids. Germline V gene data show CDR1 as SEHNR and CDR2 as FQNEAQ (reference sequence). This specimen consisted of peripheral blood, obtained after pregnancy. The gene calls are TRBV7-9 and TRBJ2-3, with D perhaps matching TRBD1 (5 bases). The receptor's source is a female donor in good health, enrolled as a control in a pregnancy study. The CDR3 loop reads CASKQQVTDTQYF. The CDR3 DNA sequence: TGTGCCAGCAAACAACAGGTTACAGATACGCAGTATTTT. Using reference TRBV7-9 and TRBJ2-3 for the parts outside the CDR3, the full variable domain is DTGVSQNPRHKITKRGQNVTFRCDPISEHNRLYWYRQTLGQGPEFLTYFQNEAQLEKSRLLSDRFSAERPKGSFSTLEIQRTEQGDSAMYLCASKQQVTDTQYFGPGTRLTVL.